This T cell receptor (beta chain) was found in a study of shared clonotypes between healthy human individuals. A word on this clone: Its antigen remains unknown.

Study-level points and caveats: Sampling covered blood only; tissue repertoires likely differ.

An assay was performed, and its level was deep. The table came from immunoSEQ multiplex PCR; TCRdb's copy has only in-frame clones and leaves some out. In the table there are roughly 2.5 million clones, just over 90% of which are singletons. Donors had no recently reported acute infections or vaccinations and were HIV-negative. The investigators split CD4+ cells into a CD45RA+ naive subset and a CD45RA-negative memory subset. Germline V CDR1 and CDR2: DFQATT, SNEGSKA (reference sequence). The V end lost 6 bases, the J end lost 4 bases, and 9 bases lay between the germline ends. This CDR3 has 11 residues.

The sequence was obtained from a man aged 18 to 29 in good health. Input material: naive CD4+ T cells sorted from blood. The sample's subset: CD45RA+ positively selected. The rearrangement links TRBV20-1 to TRBJ1-2, with D unclear. CDR3 protein: CSAHNPYGYTF. CDR3 in DNA: TGCAGTGCCCATAATCCCTATGGCTACACCTTC.